Each of the 23 T cell receptor beta chains below was sequenced from the same sample in a study of blood T cell repertoires in COVID-19. The data were produced by immunoSEQ multiplex PCR, yet TCRdb's version contains in-frame clones alone and is incomplete. The sample gives 20,000 or so clones, over 75% of which show up once; approximately 15% is in the top ten. The sequenced sample consisted of peripheral blood. These TCRs come from a man aged 40-55 years with active or convalescent COVID-19.

A few counts support this clone. V and J are TRBV5-1 and TRBJ2-3; 12 positions match TRBD2. The CDR3 covers 17 residues. Trimming cost V 6 bases and J 2 bases; bases outside gene matches: 10. The germline V gene has CDR1 SGHRS and CDR2 YFSETQ. CDR3: CASNKAASGGVTDTQYF. For the CDR3, the DNA is TGCGCCAGCAACAAAGCAGCTAGCGGGGGGGTCACAGATACGCAGTATTTT.

V usage is TRBV7-2 and J usage is TRBJ1-4; possible D gene TRBD1, 5 bases. Looked up from germline, CDR1 is SGHTA and CDR2 is FQGNSA. V was trimmed by 4 bases and J by 8 bases, leaving 14 bases between them. The CDR3 is 14 residues long. The CDR3 DNA reads as TGTGCCAGCAGCTCCTCCGGGACTGTCGAAAAACTGTTTTTT. Translating it yields CASSSSGTVEKLFF.

The rearrangement uses TRBV5-1 and TRBJ2-2; 9 bases are a match to TRBD2. From germline, CDR1 is SGHRS and CDR2 YFSETQ. Trimming took 0 bases from V and 5 from J; bases not matched to a gene: 2. The CDR3 consists of 15 residues. DNA for the CDR3: TGCGCCAGCAGCTTGGGGCTAGCGGGGACCGGGGAGCTGTTTTTT. Its translation is CASSLGLAGTGELFF.

The chain uses TRBV5-1 and TRBJ1-1, with 7 bases fitting TRBD1. With V trimmed by 1 base and J by 1 base, 1 base remained unmatched. Germline-derived CDR1 and CDR2 are SGHRS and YFSETQ. This CDR3 comprises 14 residues. The CDR3 region has the DNA TGCGCCAGCAGCTTGTACAGGGGGAACACTGAAGCTTTCTTT. It specifies CASSLYRGNTEAFF.

The chain recombines TRBV9 with TRBJ2-7; D possibly corresponds to TRBD2 (5 bases). This CDR3 has 14 residues. Deletions cut 0 bases from V and 2 bases from J, with 9 bases between. Germline V CDR1 and CDR2: SGDLS, YYNGEE. For the CDR3, the DNA is TGTGCCAGCAGCGTAGAGGACTCCCCCTACGAGCAGTACTTC. Its translation: CASSVEDSPYEQYF. The variable domain in full, completed from reference TRBV9 and TRBJ2-7, reads DSGVTQTPKHLITATGQRVTLRCSPRSGDLSVYWYQQSLDQGLQFLIQYYNGEERAKGNILERFSAQQFPDLHSELNLSSLELGDSALYFCASSVEDSPYEQYFGPGTRLTVT.

By proportion, this clone is large. This chain joins TRBV7-2 and TRBJ1-2; unclear D gene. The CDR3 consists of 12 residues. Germline V gene data show CDR1 as SGHTA and CDR2 as FQGNSA. The V and J ends lost 5 bases and 6 bases respectively, with 10 bases between them. CDR3 region: CASSPRVHGYTF. The CDR3 bases are TGTGCCAGCAGCCCCCGAGTCCATGGCTACACCTTC.

This chain connects TRBV7-2 to TRBJ2-4; D may be TRBD2 (6 bases). Germline CDR1 reads SGHTA; CDR2 reads FQGNSA. V was cut by 1 base and J by 0 bases, with 13 bases left in between. The CDR3 contains 17 residues. The CDR3 loop reads CASSLGQGGIAKNIQYF. CDR3 bases: TGTGCCAGCAGCTTAGGGCAGGGCGGGATAGCCAAAAACATTCAGTACTTC.

The chain joins TRBV6-4 to TRBJ1-2; 9 bases are shared with TRBD1. Germline V gene data show CDR1 as MRHNA and CDR2 as SNTAGT. The J segment lost 7 bases and the V segment lost 5 bases, leaving 8 bases of the junction unmatched. The CDR3 has 14 amino acids. The CDR3 is CASSTGQGTGGYTF. The CDR3 DNA is TGTGCCAGCAGTACCGGACAGGGGACTGGTGGCTACACCTTC.

The chain is built from TRBV30 and TRBJ1-4; D is unresolved. Germline assignment: CDR1 GTSNPN and CDR2 SVGIG (reference sequence). The CDR3 covers 13 residues. Trimming shortened V by 7 bases and J by 8 bases, and 17 bases separated the two germline ends. CDR3 residues: CAYSVGDAEKLFF. CDR3 DNA: TGTGCCTATTCCGTGGGAGATGCGGAAAAACTGTTTTTT.

The chain has TRBV15 and TRBJ2-1; no clear D gene. There are 13 residues in the CDR3. V lost 4 bases and J 4 bases, leaving 8 bases between the germline ends. Germline CDR1 reads LNHNV; CDR2 reads YYDKDF (reference sequence). The CDR3 sequence is CATSTTVYNEQFF. For the CDR3, the DNA is TGTGCCACCAGCACCACAGTGTACAATGAGCAGTTCTTC.

In this sample, this clone turned up a few times. V and J are TRBV6-5 and TRBJ1-1; unclear D gene. The germline CDR1 and CDR2 sequences are MNHEY and SVGAGI. The CDR3 totals 14 residues. Trimming took 2 bases from V and 1 from J, leaving 8 bases between them. The CDR3 nucleotides read TGTGCCAGCAGTTACGAGGGAGAGAACACTGAAGCTTTCTTT. The encoded protein is CASSYEGENTEAFF.

The chain recombines TRBV6-5 with TRBJ1-3; a possible D gene is TRBD1 (6 bases). V lost 6 bases to trimming and J lost 3 bases, with 15 bases between them. Germline CDR1 reads MNHEY; CDR2 reads SVGAGI. The CDR3 runs to 15 residues. The CDR3 protein is CASRRGSGDGNTIYF. The CDR3 bases are TGTGCCAGCAGGCGAGGGTCAGGGGATGGAAACACCATATATTTT.

The chain joins TRBV10-1 to TRBJ1-2, with D possibly matching TRBD1 (5 bases). V lost 2 bases to trimming and J lost 0 bases, with 7 bases between them. The CDR3 spans 14 residues. Germline loops: CDR1 WNHNN, CDR2 SYGVQD (reference sequence). Here the CDR3 reads CASSEAGTNYGYTF. CDR3 in DNA: TGCGCCAGCAGTGAGGCAGGGACTAACTATGGCTACACCTTC.

This clone was seen once. The chain combines TRBV11-2 with TRBJ1-1; TRBD1 might be the D (5 bases). CDR1 and CDR2 (germline): SGHAT, FQNNGV. The CDR3 is 13 residues long. The germline V and J ends were trimmed by 4 bases and 1 base, with 7 bases remaining between them. CDR3 sequence (DNA): TGTGCCAGCAGCTCCGACAGGAACACTGAAGCTTTCTTT. Translated: CASSSDRNTEAFF.

In its sample, this clone was seen a few times. The gene calls are TRBV30 and TRBJ1-1, with D maybe TRBD1 (5 bases). The V gene's germline CDR1 is GTSNPN and CDR2 SVGIG (reference sequence). The CDR3 has 13 amino acids. Trimming took 4 bases from V and 1 from J, leaving 10 bases between them. The CDR3 DNA follows: TGTGCCTGGAAGCGAGGACAGAACACTGAAGCTTTCTTT. Translating gives CAWKRGQNTEAFF.

The CDR3 sequence: CASSANRRGEVFF. The DNA for the CDR3 is TGTGCCAGCAGCGCCAACCGCAGGGGGGAGGTGTTTTTT. The chain carries TRBV9 and TRBJ1-4, with 7 bases matching TRBD1. The CDR3 covers 13 residues. Germline CDR1 reads SGDLS; CDR2 reads YYNGEE. J gave up 15 bases and V 3 bases, and 11 bases lay outside the gene matches.

The chain employs TRBV12-3 or TRBV12-4 and TRBJ1-1, with no clear D. This CDR3 contains 13 residues. The V and J ends lost 5 bases and 11 bases respectively, with 18 bases between them. The CDR3 nucleotides are TGTGCCAGCAGTCCTCGTCGGGTGAGTAAGGCTTTCTTT. This translates into CASSPRRVSKAFF.

CDR3 sequence reads: CSLRQDSGYGYTF. In DNA, the CDR3 is TGCAGCCTACGACAGGACTCGGGGTATGGCTACACCTTC. V is TRBV29-1 and J is TRBJ1-2; tentatively, D is TRBD1 (6 bases). V lost 8 bases and J 5 bases, leaving 18 bases between the germline ends. The CDR3 loop spans 13 amino acids. Germline V gene data show CDR1 as SQVTM and CDR2 as ANQGSEA. The complete variable domain, with remaining parts taken from reference TRBV29-1 and TRBJ1-2, reads SAVISQKPSRDICQRGTSLTIQCQVDSQVTMMFWYRQQPGQSLTLIATANQGSEATYESGFVIDKFPISRPNLTFSTLTVSNMSPEDSSIYLCSLRQDSGYGYTFGSGTRLTVV.

J is TRBJ1-2 and V is TRBV2; D not resolved. Between the trimmed V and J ends, which lost 5 bases and 4 bases, there was a span of 14 bases. Germline CDR1 is SNHLY and CDR2 is FYNNEI. The CDR3 has 14 amino acids. CDR3 sequence: CASSPDQEVYGYTF. CDR3 bases: TGTGCCAGCAGTCCAGATCAGGAAGTCTATGGCTACACCTTC.

The chain employs TRBV7-9 and TRBJ1-2, with TRBD1 as a possible D gene (6 bases). Germline CDR1 SEHNR, CDR2 FQNEAQ (reference sequence). V shed 5 bases and J shed 4 bases, with 11 bases lying between them. The CDR3 spans 13 residues. The DNA of the CDR3 is TGTGCCAGCAGCCAGGGACAAGCCTATGGCTACACCTTC. The encoded protein is CASSQGQAYGYTF.

V gene TRBV14 combines with J gene TRBJ2-3, with D uncertain. The V gene lost 2 bases and the J gene lost 2 bases, with 5 bases spanning the gap. The germline CDR1 and CDR2 sequences are SGHDN and FVKESK. The CDR3 sequence is 13 residues long. The CDR3 region is CASSQRHTDTQYF. The CDR3 nucleotides are TGTGCCAGCAGCCAAAGACACACAGATACGCAGTATTTT. Using reference TRBV14 and TRBJ2-3 for the parts outside the CDR3, the full variable domain is EAGVTQFPSHSVIEKGQTVTLRCDPISGHDNLYWYRRVMGKEIKFLLHFVKESKQDESGMPNNRFLAERTGGTYSTLKVQPAELEDSGVYFCASSQRHTDTQYFGPGTRLTVL.

V gene TRBV9 combines with J gene TRBJ1-1; 9 bases line up with TRBD1. Per the germline V gene, CDR1 is SGDLS and CDR2 is YYNGEE. Trimming at V came to 3 bases and at J to 3 bases, leaving 9 bases not matched to a gene. The CDR3 is 16 amino acids. CDR3 sequence reads: CASSARDRASYTEAFF. The CDR3 region has the DNA TGTGCCAGCAGCGCCCGGGACAGGGCTTCGTACACTGAAGCTTTCTTT.

This chain links TRBV15 with TRBJ2-7, with 8 bases aligning to TRBD1. CDR3 size: 15 residues. The germline CDR1 and CDR2 sequences are LNHNV and YYDKDF (reference sequence). V shed 2 bases and J 1 base; nucleotides not matched to a gene: 4. The CDR3 region has the DNA TGTGCCACCAGCAGACCCGGACAGGGTTCCTACGAGCAGTACTTC. This translates into CATSRPGQGSYEQYF.